The present TCR beta chain was sequenced within a study of blood T cell repertoires in COVID-19. Whole-study context: The United States, Italy and Spain were the sources of the acute and convalescent COVID-19 samples.

Libraries were prepared by immunoSEQ multiplex PCR; TCRdb keeps only in-frame clonotypes and omits some of them. Here the sample spans 150,000 or so clones, around 86% being singletons. CDR3 length: 13 amino acids. The V gene's germline CDR1 is MGHDK and CDR2 SYGVNS. V was pared by 4 bases and J by 3 bases, with 9 bases between. The chain links TRBV25-1 to TRBJ1-1; D is unclear. This clonotype was obtained from a man aged 55 to 69 with acute or convalescent COVID-19. What was sequenced was peripheral blood. The CDR3 region has the DNA TGTGCCAGCAGTGGCCCACTGGACACTGAAGCTTTCTTT. Encoded protein: CASSGPLDTEAFF. Full variable domain (remainder filled in from reference TRBV25-1 and TRBJ1-1): EADIYQTPRYLVIGTGKKITLECSQTMGHDKMYWYQQDPGMELHLIHYSYGVNSTEKGDLSSESTVSRIRTEHFPLTLESARPSHTSQYLCASSGPLDTEAFFGQGTRLTVV.